The 30 T cell receptor beta chains presented below share a single source sample, sequenced in a study of blood T cell repertoires in COVID-19. Sequencing used immunoSEQ multiplex PCR; TCRdb keeps in-frame clones, though not all of them. The sample carries fewer than 60,000 clones, 86% recorded once. Sequencing was performed on peripheral blood. These receptors all come from a human donor in a cohort sampled during active COVID-19.

The chain joins TRBV19 to TRBJ1-2; D gene unclear. Germline CDR1 and CDR2: LNHDA and SQIVND (reference sequence). The length of the CDR3 is 13 residues. Between the trimmed V and J ends, which lost 6 bases and 7 bases, there was a span of 15 bases. The CDR3 region is CASRLGLVGGYTF. The CDR3, as DNA: TGTGCCAGTAGACTTGGACTAGTTGGTGGCTACACCTTC.

The V and J genes are TRBV11-2 and TRBJ2-7, with D tentatively TRBD1 (6 bases). Germline CDR1 and CDR2: SGHAT and FQNNGV. Trimming removed 4 bases at V and 2 bases at J, with 15 bases between. This CDR3 is built from 15 residues. In DNA form, the CDR3 reads TGTGCCAGCAGCTCCAGCGGCAGGGGAGCCTACGAGCAGTACTTC. Protein sequence: CASSSSGRGAYEQYF.

The chain couples TRBV7-2 to TRBJ1-2; possible D gene TRBD1, 6 bases. The CDR3 runs 15 residues. Trimming left V 2 bases short and J 6 bases short, with 16 bases between. Germline values: CDR1 SGHTA, CDR2 FQGNSA. The CDR3 DNA sequence: TGTGCCAGCAGCTTATATAACAGGGAGTTGGATGGCTACACCTTC. Residues: CASSLYNRELDGYTF.

The chain carries TRBV7-3 and TRBJ2-5, with 8 bases fitting TRBD1. The CDR3 loop spans 15 amino acids. The junction had 9 bases not matched to a gene; V was cut back by 5 bases and J by 4 bases. Germline CDR1 reads SGHTA; CDR2 reads FQGTGA. CDR3 coding DNA: TGTGCCAGCAGCCGACAGGGGCTGGTGGGAGAGACCCAGTACTTC. Translating gives CASSRQGLVGETQYF.

This clone turned up a few times. This rearrangement joins TRBV2 to TRBJ1-6; 7 nucleotides agree with TRBD1. The V gene end was trimmed by 6 bases and the J gene end by 4 bases; junction bases not matched to a gene: 9. Germline V CDR1 and CDR2: SNHLY, FYNNEI. This CDR3 spans 16 amino acids. The CDR3 protein is CASRRTGLLYNSPLHF. The CDR3 coding sequence is TGTGCCAGCAGACGGACAGGTCTTCTGTATAATTCACCCCTCCACTTT.

V is TRBV2 and J is TRBJ2-7; 7 bases fit TRBD1. CDR3 length equals 14 residues. Losses at the gene ends were 6 bases for V and 4 bases for J; bases not matched to a gene: 9. The germline V gene has CDR1 SNHLY and CDR2 FYNNEI. This CDR3 is CASRQGRTGYEQYF. For the CDR3, the DNA is TGTGCCAGCAGACAGGGGCGGACTGGTTACGAGCAGTACTTC.

The chain couples TRBV15 to TRBJ1-5; D is ambiguous. Germline V gene data show CDR1 as LNHNV and CDR2 as YYDKDF (reference sequence). Trimming stripped 0 bases from V and 4 bases from J, with 10 bases between. This CDR3 has 15 amino acids. This CDR3 reads CATSRDGSLNQPQHF. DNA of the CDR3: TGTGCCACCAGCAGAGATGGCAGTTTGAATCAGCCCCAGCATTTT.

The chain carries TRBV6-5 and TRBJ2-7; 9 positions agree with TRBD1. The CDR3 extends over 14 amino acids. V shed 5 bases, J shed 2 bases, and the junction held 4 bases outside the gene matches. Germline V gene data show CDR1 as MNHEY and CDR2 as SVGAGI. This CDR3 is CASSRTGATYEQYF. CDR3 bases: TGTGCCAGCAGTCGGACAGGGGCAACCTACGAGCAGTACTTC.

The chain is built from TRBV11-2 and TRBJ1-2; D not certain. This CDR3 contains 13 residues. V was cut by 2 bases and J by 3 bases, with 7 bases left in between. Germline V gene data show CDR1 as SGHAT and CDR2 as FQNNGV. CDR3 sequence (DNA): TGTGCCAGCAGCTTAAGTACGGACTATGGCTACACCTTC. Amino acids: CASSLSTDYGYTF.

The CDR3 DNA follows: TGCGCCAGCAGCCGAGGACAGAACTTAAATAATTCACCCCTCCACTTT. Its protein product is CASSRGQNLNNSPLHF. The chain joins TRBV4-1 to TRBJ1-6; D might be TRBD1 (6 bases). V was pared by 4 bases and J by 5 bases, with 15 bases between. Germline CDR1 reads MGHRA; CDR2 reads YSYEKL. The CDR3 covers 16 residues.

The chain uses TRBV29-1 and TRBJ1-2; 9 nucleotides align to TRBD1. CDR3 length: 14 amino acids. In germline, CDR1 is SQVTM, CDR2 ANQGSEA. The V gene end was trimmed by 5 bases and the J gene end by 0 bases; junction bases not matched to a gene: 4. CDR3 sequence (DNA): TGCAGCGTTTGGGGGACAGGGACTAACTATGGCTACACCTTC. Translated: CSVWGTGTNYGYTF.

The genes are TRBV19 and TRBJ2-7; D perhaps matches TRBD1 (5 bases). CDR1 LNHDA and CDR2 SQIVND come from the germline V gene (reference sequence). V lost 3 bases and J lost 5, with 14 bases in between. The CDR3 loop spans 14 amino acids. CDR3 residues: CASSMRGRVNEQYF. CDR3 coding DNA: TGTGCCAGTAGTATGCGCGGCAGGGTAAACGAGCAGTACTTC.

The chain combines TRBV14 with TRBJ1-3; D might be TRBD1 (5 bases). Trimming left V 2 bases short and J 0 bases short, with 8 bases between. CDR1 SGHDN and CDR2 FVKESK come from the germline V gene. The CDR3 spans 15 residues. This CDR3 is CASSQTGFSGNTIYF. The CDR3 DNA reads TGTGCCAGCAGCCAAACAGGCTTCTCTGGAAACACCATATATTTT.

This clone has only a few counts. The chain employs TRBV5-1 and TRBJ2-1, with 10 bases matching TRBD1. With V trimmed by 4 bases and J by 7 bases, 2 bases remained unmatched. The CDR3 is made up of 13 amino acids. Germline lookup yields CDR1 SGHRS and CDR2 YFSETQ. CDR3 nucleotide sequence: TGCGCCAGCAGCCCGGGACAGGGGAATGAGCAGTTCTTC. It is translated as CASSPGQGNEQFF.

The chain is built from TRBV7-3 and TRBJ1-2, with 8 bases lining up with TRBD1. The CDR3 has 13 residues. The V and J ends lost 4 bases and 9 bases, in that order; junction bases with no gene match: 7. Looked up from germline, CDR1 is SGHTA and CDR2 is FQGTGA. CDR3 coding DNA: TGTGCCAGCAGCTCCGGACAGGGCGGTAGCTACACCTTC. It yields the protein CASSSGQGGSYTF.

The gene calls are TRBV5-1 and TRBJ1-1; the D gene is possibly TRBD1 (5 bases). Germline CDR1 is SGHRS and CDR2 is YFSETQ. Trimming took off 0 bases at V and 4 bases at J, with 13 bases between the two ends. This CDR3 contains 15 residues. CDR3 loop: CASSLVAGAGTEAFF. Here the CDR3 DNA reads TGCGCCAGCAGCTTGGTAGCTGGGGCTGGCACTGAAGCTTTCTTT.

The chain combines TRBV4-2 with TRBJ1-2; weak D call: TRBD1 (6 bases). Germline loops: CDR1 LGHNA, CDR2 YNFKEQ. V was cut by 3 bases and J by 1 base, with 24 bases left in between. The CDR3 has 19 residues. The CDR3 loop reads CASSHPPGAKGKGNYGYTF. The CDR3 coding sequence is TGTGCCAGCAGCCATCCCCCAGGGGCTAAGGGGAAGGGTAACTATGGCTACACCTTC.

This sequence joins TRBV6-5 and TRBJ2-3; TRBD1 agrees at 7 bases. Unmatched junction bases numbered 5, after V lost 9 bases and J lost 2 bases. CDR3 length equals 13 residues. CDR1 is MNHEY and CDR2 is SVGAGI in the germline V gene. DNA for the CDR3: TGTGCCAGTCGGGACAGATCCACAGATACGCAGTATTTT. Its translation: CASRDRSTDTQYF.

The gene calls are TRBV7-9 and TRBJ2-7; TRBD2 might be the D (5 bases). The CDR3 has 15 residues. Germline CDR1 reads SEHNR; CDR2 reads FQNEAQ (reference sequence). Trimming removed 2 bases from V and 5 bases from J, with 16 bases in between. In DNA, the CDR3 is TGTGCCAGCAGCTTAAGCGTCGGGGTGCACCACGAGCAGTACTTC. Translating gives CASSLSVGVHHEQYF. Full variable domain (rest looked up from reference TRBV7-9 and TRBJ2-7): DTGVSQNPRHKITKRGQNVTFRCDPISEHNRLYWYRQTLGQGPEFLTYFQNEAQLEKSRLLSDRFSAERPKGSFSTLEIQRTEQGDSAMYLCASSLSVGVHHEQYFGPGTRLTVT.

The V gene is TRBV3-1 (or the pseudogene TRBV3-2), the J gene TRBJ2-5; 10 nucleotides align to TRBD2. Germline-derived CDR1 and CDR2 are LGHDT and YNNKEL (reference sequence). This CDR3 comprises 19 residues. V was clipped by 7 bases and J by 2 bases; unmatched bases: 19. The CDR3 bases are TGTGCCAGCAACGATTTCCAGGCGTCGAAACTAGCGGGGCAAGAGACCCAGTACTTC. This translates into CASNDFQASKLAGQETQYF.

V gene TRBV30 combines with J gene TRBJ1-6; D might be TRBD1 (6 bases). V dropped 3 bases and J dropped 3 bases, with 30 bases sitting between them. The germline V gene encodes CDR1 GTSNPN and CDR2 SVGIG (reference sequence). The length of the CDR3 is 21 residues. CDR3 sequence reads: CAWSSTTFRNRDTVYNSPLHF. CDR3 nucleotide sequence: TGTGCCTGGAGCTCAACCACGTTCCGGAACAGGGATACCGTCTATAATTCACCCCTCCACTTT.

This clone turned up a few times. The V gene is TRBV6-1, the J gene TRBJ1-5; the D gene is possibly TRBD1 (6 bases). The V gene lost 6 bases and the J gene lost 2 bases, with 23 bases spanning the gap. This CDR3 has 18 amino acids. Germline V lookup: CDR1 MNHNS, CDR2 SASEGT. Here the CDR3 DNA reads TGTGCCAGCAGGGAACAGGGACACGTATTCTCCGGCAATCAGCCCCAGCATTTT. It specifies CASREQGHVFSGNQPQHF.

The chain uses TRBV20-1 and TRBJ1-2, with 9 bases fitting TRBD1. With 3 bases clipped from V and 3 bases from J, the junction kept 17 bases outside the gene matches. This CDR3 is built from 18 residues. The germline V gene encodes CDR1 DFQATT and CDR2 SNEGSKA (reference sequence). The CDR3 DNA is TGCAGTGCTAGTCCCCTGACAGGGGGTGGTTTTCTTGACTATGGCTACACCTTC. Encoded protein: CSASPLTGGGFLDYGYTF.

The table lists this clone with a few counts. V gene TRBV5-1 combines with J gene TRBJ2-7; the D gene is possibly TRBD1 (5 bases). The germline gives CDR1 SGHRS, CDR2 YFSETQ. The V end was cut by 1 base, the J end by 2 bases, with 10 bases between. CDR3 length: 14 amino acids. This CDR3 is CASSLTGSTYEQYF. CDR3 in DNA: TGCGCCAGCAGCTTGACAGGCTCGACCTACGAGCAGTACTTC.

This clone has just a few counts. The V and J genes are TRBV30 and TRBJ1-4; possible D gene TRBD1, 5 bases. V was clipped by 0 bases and J by 8 bases, with 10 bases between them. CDR3 length: 13 amino acids. Looked up from germline, CDR1 is GTSNPN and CDR2 is SVGIG (reference sequence). The CDR3 nucleotides read TGTGCCTGGAGTGTTAGGGGAACCGAAAAACTGTTTTTT. This encodes CAWSVRGTEKLFF.

The J gene is TRBJ2-5, the V gene TRBV7-3, with D possibly TRBD2 on 6 matching bases. This CDR3 has 14 amino acids. V lost 2 bases to trimming and J lost 1 base, with 8 bases between them. CDR1 and CDR2 from the germline V gene are SGHTA and FQGTGA. CDR3 sequence reads: CASSLGGIQETQYF. The CDR3 region has the DNA TGTGCCAGCAGCTTAGGAGGGATCCAAGAGACCCAGTACTTC.

This clone was recorded once. The chain has TRBV7-8 and TRBJ2-2; the D gene is possibly TRBD2 (6 bases). The germline gives CDR1 SGHVS, CDR2 FQNEAQ. Between the trimmed V and J ends, which lost 5 bases and 1 base, there was a span of 17 bases. This CDR3 has 17 residues. CDR3 region: CASSKVGGAGNTGELFF. The CDR3 DNA sequence: TGTGCCAGCAGCAAAGTAGGCGGAGCGGGGAACACCGGGGAGCTGTTTTTT.

The chain couples TRBV4-3 to TRBJ2-7, with 13 bases identical to TRBD2. The germline V gene encodes CDR1 LGHNA and CDR2 YSLEER. The CDR3 covers 16 residues. The trim removed 1 base at V and 0 bases at J, leaving 0 bases unmatched. CDR3 region: CASSQGTSGGSYEQYF. The CDR3 DNA is TGCGCCAGCAGCCAAGGGACTAGCGGGGGCTCCTACGAGCAGTACTTC.

J is TRBJ2-2 and V is TRBV9; 8 bases line up with TRBD2. This CDR3 is 16 amino acids long. The V and J ends lost 0 bases and 6 bases, in that order; junction bases with no gene match: 7. Germline V lookup: CDR1 SGDLS, CDR2 YYNGEE. CDR3 residues: CASSVAQREFPGELFF. CDR3 in DNA: TGTGCCAGCAGCGTAGCTCAGCGGGAGTTTCCCGGGGAGCTGTTTTTT. The whole variable domain, filled in from reference TRBV9 and TRBJ2-2, reads DSGVTQTPKHLITATGQRVTLRCSPRSGDLSVYWYQQSLDQGLQFLIQYYNGEERAKGNILERFSAQQFPDLHSELNLSSLELGDSALYFCASSVAQREFPGELFFGEGSRLTVL.

This clone was seen only once. CDR3 amino acids: CASSMTPFTEAFF. For the CDR3, the DNA is TGTGCCAGTAGTATGACACCCTTCACTGAAGCTTTCTTT. The chain couples TRBV19 to TRBJ1-1; D call uncertain. CDR1 and CDR2 (germline): LNHDA, SQIVND (reference sequence). This CDR3 has 13 amino acids. V lost 3 bases and J 4 bases, leaving 9 bases between the germline ends.